These 25 T cell receptor beta chains were sequenced from one sample in a study of shared clonotypes between healthy human individuals. Clones were sequenced by immunoSEQ multiplex PCR, and TCRdb holds only the in-frame ones, with some missing. The sample carries 600,000 to 750,000 clones, more than 70% recorded once. What was sequenced was memory CD4+ T cells sorted from blood. Subset here: CD45RA-negative fraction. The receptors shown here come from a woman aged 30 to 39 in good health.

To note about this clone: The same CDR3 also results from other DNA sequences found in this sample. The CDR3 reads CASSPYNEQFF. CDR3 in DNA: TGTGCCAGCAGTCCTTACAATGAGCAGTTCTTC. The rearrangement uses TRBV28 and TRBJ2-1; D uncertain. CDR1 MDHEN and CDR2 SYDVKM come from the germline V gene. This CDR3 region has 11 residues. Trimming cost V 5 bases and J 4 bases, with 3 bases left between them.

This clone was detected many times. This chain links TRBV5-1 with TRBJ2-5, with 7 bases identical to TRBD2. This CDR3 spans 16 amino acids. Trimming at V came to 4 bases and at J to 5 bases, leaving 14 bases not matched to a gene. Germline V gene sequence: CDR1 SGHRS, CDR2 YFSETQ. CDR3 nucleotides: TGCGCCAGCAGCGGCCGCTCTAGCGGAGCGGGGGAGACCCAGTACTTC. It translates to CASSGRSSGAGETQYF.

This clone showed up just once. V usage is TRBV4-1 and J usage is TRBJ1-2, with a possible D match to TRBD1 (5 bases). V was shortened by 1 base and J by 2 bases, with 14 bases between the two germline ends. Germline V gene sequence: CDR1 MGHRA, CDR2 YSYEKL. The CDR3 runs to 16 residues. Here the CDR3 DNA reads TGCGCCAGCAGCCAAGCGAGTGCTGAGGGGAACTATGGCTACACCTTC. Its protein product is CASSQASAEGNYGYTF.

J is TRBJ2-3 and V is TRBV5-4; no reliable D call. V was pared by 5 bases and J by 5 bases, with 12 bases between. The CDR3 has 13 residues. Looked up from germline, CDR1 is SGHNT and CDR2 is YYREEE (reference sequence). CDR3 loop: CASRQFSGDTQYF. The CDR3 nucleotides are TGTGCCAGCAGACAATTTAGTGGAGATACGCAGTATTTT.

This chain links TRBV7-9 with TRBJ1-2; 9 nucleotides agree with TRBD1. After removal of 9 bases from V and 5 bases from J, the junction contained 13 bases not matched to a gene. The CDR3 extends over 15 amino acids. The germline V gene has CDR1 SEHNR and CDR2 FQNEAQ (reference sequence). CDR3 DNA sequence: TGTGCCAGTCCGCACCCGGGACAGGGCGGGTATGGCTACACCTTC. Its protein is CASPHPGQGGYGYTF.

The V call is TRBV18, the J call TRBJ2-7; D tentatively fits TRBD1 or TRBD2 (5 bases each). The germline V and J ends were trimmed by 3 bases and 0 bases, with 15 bases remaining between them. Per germline, CDR1 KGHSH and CDR2 LQKENI. This CDR3 has 16 amino acids. CDR3: CASSPSGTVSSYEQYF. For the CDR3, the DNA is TGTGCCAGCTCACCTTCCGGGACGGTGAGCTCCTACGAGCAGTACTTC.

The chain recombines TRBV7-3 with TRBJ2-7, with D unresolved. CDR1 and CDR2 (germline): SGHTA, FQGTGA. Trimming removed 5 bases at V and 1 base at J, with 12 bases between. This CDR3 has 14 amino acids. The CDR3 bases are TGTGCCAGCAGCATCGGTGGCAGTTCCTACGAGCAGTACTTC. It yields the protein CASSIGGSSYEQYF.

V usage is TRBV6-5 and J usage is TRBJ1-4; 8 bases align to TRBD1. CDR3 size: 13 residues. Germline V gene lookup returns CDR1 MNHEY and CDR2 SVGAGI. With 8 bases clipped from V and 7 bases from J, the junction kept 6 bases outside the gene matches. The DNA of the CDR3 is TGTGCCAGCGGCGACAGGGGTGCTGAAAAACTGTTTTTT. It encodes CASGDRGAEKLFF.

The genes are TRBV30 and TRBJ2-7, with no clear D. Germline values: CDR1 GTSNPN, CDR2 SVGIG (reference sequence). The V end was cut by 1 base, the J end by 0 bases, with 10 bases between. The CDR3 has 14 amino acids. The chain's CDR3 is CAWSAQVGSYEQYF. In DNA form, the CDR3 reads TGTGCCTGGAGTGCTCAGGTTGGCTCCTACGAGCAGTACTTC.

This sequence joins TRBV30 and TRBJ1-5; no definite D call. Between the trimmed V and J ends, which lost 3 bases and 7 bases, there was a span of 13 bases. CDR3 length: 13 amino acids. Looked up from germline, CDR1 is GTSNPN and CDR2 is SVGIG (reference sequence). CDR3 loop: CAWRGQLSQPQHF. CDR3 sequence (DNA): TGTGCCTGGAGAGGGCAGCTAAGCCAGCCCCAGCATTTT.

The rearrangement uses TRBV27 and TRBJ2-5; D may be TRBD1 (5 bases). V lost 8 bases to trimming and J lost 4 bases, with 14 bases between them. The germline CDR1 and CDR2 sequences are MNHEY and SMNVEV (reference sequence). The CDR3 contains 13 residues. The CDR3 loop is CASQGDRAETQYF. The CDR3 nucleotides are TGTGCCAGCCAGGGTGATCGGGCAGAGACCCAGTACTTC.

This rearrangement joins TRBV2 to TRBJ2-7; TRBD2 matches 8 bases. Germline CDR1 SNHLY, CDR2 FYNNEI. This CDR3 contains 15 residues. V shed 3 bases and J 2 bases; nucleotides not matched to a gene: 6. In DNA form, the CDR3 reads TGTGCCAGCAGTGAGACTAGCGCTTCGACCTACGAGCAGTACTTC. Translated: CASSETSASTYEQYF.

In DNA, the CDR3 is TGTGCCAGCGGGCCAAGACAGGGGGCGTCCTCTGGGGCCAACGTCCTGACTTTC. Its translation is CASGPRQGASSGANVLTF. The chain employs TRBV7-6 and TRBJ2-6, with 10 positions matching TRBD1. CDR3 size: 18 residues. V shed 8 bases, J shed 0 bases, and the junction held 10 bases outside the gene matches. Germline CDR1 SGHVS, CDR2 FNYEAQ.

The chain combines TRBV2 with TRBJ2-7; perhaps TRBD1 as D (6 bases). Per germline, CDR1 SNHLY and CDR2 FYNNEI. With 4 bases removed from V and 2 bases from J, the gap between germline ends came to 15 bases. This CDR3 is 15 amino acids long. CDR3 bases: TGTGCCAGCAGTGGGGCCGGACAGAGCGCCTACGAGCAGTACTTC. Its protein is CASSGAGQSAYEQYF.

This clone was observed a few times. This chain uses TRBV28 with TRBJ1-2; 8 nucleotides align to TRBD1. CDR3 length: 15 residues. Germline V gene data show CDR1 as MDHEN and CDR2 as SYDVKM. The J segment lost 4 bases and the V segment lost 11 bases, leaving 15 bases of the junction unmatched. The CDR3 nucleotides read TGTGCCCTCTATTCTCAGGGGGCAGGCACCTATGGCTACACCTTC. Its protein is CALYSQGAGTYGYTF.

This rearrangement joins TRBV5-1 to TRBJ1-1, with TRBD1 matching over 9 bases. V lost 4 bases and J lost 6; bases outside the gene matches: 7. This CDR3 is built from 14 residues. Per germline, CDR1 SGHRS and CDR2 YFSETQ. CDR3 region: CASSPDRGLPEAFF. The DNA for the CDR3 is TGCGCCAGCAGCCCCGACAGGGGGTTACCTGAAGCTTTCTTT. The whole variable domain, remainder taken from reference TRBV5-1 and TRBJ1-1, is KAGVTQTPRYLIKTRGQQVTLSCSPISGHRSVSWYQQTPGQGLQFLFEYFSETQRNKGNFPGRFSGRQFSNSRSEMNVSTLELGDSALYLCASSPDRGLPEAFFGQGTRLTVV.

Concerning this clone: A single base separates this from a much larger clone, so it may be a read error. The sample contains more than one DNA sequence encoding this CDR3. The rearrangement uses TRBV5-1 and TRBJ2-7; D is ambiguous. Germline CDR1 reads SGHRS; CDR2 reads YFSETQ. CDR3 size: 14 residues. The V gene lost 2 bases and the J gene lost 0 bases, with 9 bases spanning the gap. CDR3 amino acids: CASSLGPSSYEQYF. CDR3 nucleotide sequence: TGCGCCAGCAGCTTAGGCCCGAGCTCCTACGAGCAGTACTTC.

The genes are TRBV19 and TRBJ2-1, with 14 bases that match TRBD2. Germline CDR1 is LNHDA and CDR2 is SQIVND (reference sequence). Trimming at V came to 3 bases and at J to 9 bases, leaving 16 bases not matched to a gene. The length of the CDR3 is 19 residues. CDR3 sequence: CASSIARLGTSGSSVEQFF. In DNA, the CDR3 is TGTGCCAGTAGTATCGCCCGACTCGGGACTAGCGGGAGTTCGGTTGAGCAGTTCTTC.

The chain recombines TRBV9 with TRBJ2-1, with 8 bases identical to TRBD2. Trimming removed 0 bases from V and 9 bases from J; junction bases left unmatched: 8. This CDR3 has 15 amino acids. Germline CDR1 SGDLS, CDR2 YYNGEE. The CDR3 here is CASSVGLAGLVEQFF. For the CDR3, the DNA is TGTGCCAGCAGCGTAGGCCTAGCGGGCCTCGTTGAGCAGTTCTTC.

This sequence joins TRBV6-1 and TRBJ2-5; 8 bases agree with TRBD2. The CDR3 covers 15 residues. The ends lost 1 base at V and 1 base at J; junction bases unmatched: 2. Germline V gives CDR1 MNHNS, CDR2 SASEGT. The chain's CDR3 is CASSEDAGGQETQYF. The CDR3 DNA is TGTGCCAGCAGTGAAGACGCGGGAGGCCAAGAGACCCAGTACTTC.

A word on this clone: This specimen includes other DNA sequences encoding the same CDR3. The chain recombines TRBV28 with TRBJ2-5; the match to TRBD2 covers 8 bases. With V trimmed by 5 bases and J by 4 bases, 3 bases remained unmatched. Per germline, CDR1 MDHEN and CDR2 SYDVKM. CDR3 length equals 13 residues. The CDR3 sequence is CASSPGGRETQYF. The CDR3 nucleotides are TGTGCCAGCAGTCCGGGGGGGCGAGAGACCCAGTACTTC.

The chain employs TRBV10-2 and TRBJ2-7, with 7 bases matching TRBD2. The V gene's germline CDR1 is WSHSY and CDR2 SAAADI. With 4 bases clipped from V and 4 bases from J, the junction kept 7 bases outside the gene matches. The length of the CDR3 is 14 residues. CDR3 nucleotides: TGCGCCAGCAGTGTGCGAGCGGGGAGGTACGAGCAGTACTTC. Encoded protein: CASSVRAGRYEQYF.

This sequence joins TRBV13 and TRBJ1-5; tentative D call: TRBD1 (5 bases). The germline V and J ends were trimmed by 5 bases and 7 bases, with 12 bases remaining between them. This CDR3 spans 13 amino acids. Looked up from germline, CDR1 is PRHDT and CDR2 is FYEKMQ (reference sequence). The CDR3 DNA reads TGTGCCAGCAGCGTAAATCCAGGGCAGCCCCAGCATTTT. Protein: CASSVNPGQPQHF.

V is TRBV5-8 and J is TRBJ1-5, with TRBD1 as a possible D gene (5 bases). CDR3 length: 15 residues. Trimming left V 3 bases short and J 4 bases short, with 14 bases between. Germline values: CDR1 SGHTS, CDR2 YDEGEE. The CDR3 reads CASSSQGRRNQPQHF. The DNA for the CDR3 is TGTGCCAGCAGCTCGCAGGGCAGAAGAAATCAGCCCCAGCATTTT.

This clone was seen only a few times. V is TRBV19 and J is TRBJ1-5, with D perhaps TRBD1 (5 bases). This CDR3 contains 13 residues. V was clipped by 3 bases and J by 7 bases, with 10 bases between them. In germline, CDR1 is LNHDA, CDR2 SQIVND (reference sequence). As DNA, the CDR3 is TGTGCCAGTAGTATGGGACTGATCCAGCCCCAGCATTTT. It codes for CASSMGLIQPQHF.